These 24 T cell receptor beta chains came from one sample sequenced in a study of blood T cell repertoires in COVID-19. The method was immunoSEQ multiplex PCR; TCRdb's version includes in-frame clones alone and lacks a portion of them. The data contain over 110,000 clones, 70% to 85% of them singletons. The sequencing sample was made of peripheral blood. The origin of the receptors is a man aged 60-69 years with active or convalescent COVID-19.

This chain links TRBV19 with TRBJ1-2; TRBD1 matches 11 bases. Germline V gene lookup returns CDR1 LNHDA and CDR2 SQIVND (reference sequence). With 6 bases clipped from V and 7 bases from J, the junction kept 7 bases outside the gene matches. This CDR3 contains 14 residues. The CDR3 spells CASRRDRGFSGYTF. The CDR3 coding sequence is TGTGCCAGTAGGAGGGACAGGGGGTTTAGTGGCTACACCTTC.

This sequence joins TRBV5-4 and TRBJ1-6, with 7 bases matching TRBD1. Per germline, CDR1 SGHNT and CDR2 YYREEE (reference sequence). This CDR3 spans 15 amino acids. V lost 4 bases and J lost 8; bases outside the gene matches: 9. This CDR3 is CASSPRQGYDSPLHF. CDR3 nucleotides: TGTGCCAGCAGCCCTAGACAGGGTTACGATTCACCCCTCCACTTT.

V and J are TRBV12-3 or TRBV12-4 and TRBJ1-2; TRBD1 might be the D (6 bases). V dropped 5 bases and J dropped 3 bases, with 7 bases sitting between them. This CDR3 spans 12 amino acids. This CDR3 is CASSGQYYGYTF. In nucleotides, the CDR3 is TGTGCCAGCAGTGGACAGTACTATGGCTACACCTTC.

The chain combines TRBV27 with TRBJ1-6; 9 positions match TRBD1. Germline V lookup: CDR1 MNHEY, CDR2 SMNVEV (reference sequence). The CDR3 contains 14 residues. V lost 6 bases to trimming and J lost 8 bases; unmatched junction nucleotides: 5. For the CDR3, the DNA is TGTGCCAGCAGCCCGACAGGGGGTTATTCACCCCTCCACTTT. Translated, it gives CASSPTGGYSPLHF.

This clone came up once. The chain has TRBV30 and TRBJ2-1; 9 bases fit TRBD1. After removal of 3 bases from V and 4 bases from J, the junction contained 7 bases not matched to a gene. Germline loops: CDR1 GTSNPN, CDR2 SVGIG (reference sequence). This CDR3 has 15 amino acids. This CDR3 is CAWRGPGTGYNEQFF. The CDR3 DNA reads TGTGCCTGGAGAGGTCCCGGGACAGGGTACAATGAGCAGTTCTTC. The whole variable domain, remainder taken from reference TRBV30 and TRBJ2-1, is SQTIHQWPATLVQPVGSPLSLECTVEGTSNPNLYWYRQAAGRGLQLLFYSVGIGQISSEVPQNLSASRPQDRQFILSSKKLLLSDSGFYLCAWRGPGTGYNEQFFGPGTRLTVL.

The V and J genes are TRBV7-8 and TRBJ1-2; 7 nucleotides match TRBD1. The CDR3 length is 15 residues. V shed 5 bases, J shed 3 bases, and the junction held 9 bases outside the gene matches. The germline V gene has CDR1 SGHVS and CDR2 FQNEAQ. The CDR3, as DNA: TGTGCCAGCAGCCGGGAAGGGGGCGCGGACTATGGCTACACCTTC. Translated, it gives CASSREGGADYGYTF.

The chain combines TRBV6-1 with TRBJ2-7, with 7 bases that match TRBD1. The CDR3 runs to 13 residues. The junction had 5 bases not matched to a gene; V was cut back by 3 bases and J by 6 bases. Germline V gene sequence: CDR1 MNHNS, CDR2 SASEGT. The DNA for the CDR3 is TGTGCCAGCAGTGAGACACAGGGGTTCGAGCAGTACGTC. Amino acid sequence: CASSETQGFEQYV.

The chain couples TRBV11-2 to TRBJ2-3; D possibly corresponds to TRBD1 (5 bases). V lost 5 bases and J 0 bases, leaving 12 bases between the germline ends. This CDR3 region has 15 residues. From germline, CDR1 is SGHAT and CDR2 FQNNGV. This CDR3 reads CASSLQAKSTDTQYF. In DNA, the CDR3 is TGTGCCAGCAGCCTACAGGCAAAGAGCACAGATACGCAGTATTTT. Variable domain in full (rest from reference TRBV11-2 and TRBJ2-3): EAGVAQSPRYKIIEKRQSVAFWCNPISGHATLYWYQQILGQGPKLLIQFQNNGVVDDSQLPKDRFSAERLKGVDSTLKIQPAKLEDSAVYLCASSLQAKSTDTQYFGPGTRLTVL.

The chain couples TRBV30 to TRBJ1-4; 7 bases align to TRBD1. CDR1 and CDR2 from the germline V gene are GTSNPN and SVGIG (reference sequence). With 0 bases clipped from V and 0 bases from J, the junction kept 7 bases outside the gene matches. The CDR3 contains 17 residues. The CDR3 DNA reads as TGTGCCTGGAGTGTCGTGGGACAGCTAGCAACTAATGAAAAACTGTTTTTT. It yields the protein CAWSVVGQLATNEKLFF. The full variable domain, its missing parts supplied by reference TRBV30 and TRBJ1-4, is SQTIHQWPATLVQPVGSPLSLECTVEGTSNPNLYWYRQAAGRGLQLLFYSVGIGQISSEVPQNLSASRPQDRQFILSSKKLLLSDSGFYLCAWSVVGQLATNEKLFFGSGTQLSVL.

This chain uses TRBV11-3 with TRBJ1-6, with no clear D. The germline V gene encodes CDR1 SGHNT and CDR2 YENEEA. The V gene lost 0 bases and the J gene lost 0 bases, with 12 bases spanning the gap. The CDR3 length is 18 residues. Here the CDR3 DNA reads TGTGCCAGCAGCTTAGATCGCGGACTCAGCTCCTATAATTCACCCCTCCACTTT. Protein sequence: CASSLDRGLSSYNSPLHF.

The J gene is TRBJ2-7, the V gene TRBV5-6, with D unclear. V dropped 0 bases and J dropped 5 bases, with 6 bases sitting between them. This CDR3 has 12 amino acids. The germline CDR1 and CDR2 sequences are SGHDT and YYEEEE. The CDR3 DNA reads TGTGCCAGCAGCTTGGGTTCGGACGAGCAGTACTTC. This sequence encodes CASSLGSDEQYF.

V and J are TRBV29-1 and TRBJ2-1, with 8 positions matching TRBD2. CDR1 and CDR2 from the germline V gene are SQVTM and ANQGSEA. The CDR3 contains 15 residues. V shed 2 bases and J 4 bases; nucleotides not matched to a gene: 7. The CDR3 coding sequence is TGCAGCGTTGAATTGGTACTAGCGGTTTACAATGAGCAGTTCTTC. Protein: CSVELVLAVYNEQFF.

This clone has a single count. V is TRBV2 and J is TRBJ1-5; 8 bases are shared with TRBD1. Germline CDR1 and CDR2: SNHLY and FYNNEI. V gave up 7 bases and J gave up 2 bases; unmatched junction bases: 13. The CDR3 extends over 17 amino acids. The CDR3 DNA reads TGTGCCAGCACCCCCCCCCAGGGGGCGGTTGGCAATCAGCCCCAGCATTTT. It yields the protein CASTPPQGAVGNQPQHF.

This clone was counted a few times. The chain couples TRBV6-5 to TRBJ1-4, with TRBD1 matching over 8 bases. The J segment lost 2 bases and the V segment lost 5 bases, leaving 4 bases of the junction unmatched. This CDR3 region has 15 residues. Germline values: CDR1 MNHEY, CDR2 SVGAGI. The CDR3 is CASSRRDRTNEKLFF. In nucleotides, the CDR3 is TGTGCCAGCAGTCGACGGGACAGGACTAATGAAAAACTGTTTTTT.

The J gene is TRBJ2-1, the V gene TRBV24-1, with 11 bases fitting TRBD2. V trimming: 4 bases; J trimming: 9 bases; junction bases outside the gene matches: 1. The CDR3 length is 13 residues. The germline gives CDR1 KGHDR, CDR2 SFDVKD. The CDR3 nucleotides are TGTGCCACCAGTGACGGACTAGCGGGTGAGCAGTTCTTC. This gives the protein CATSDGLAGEQFF.

The rearrangement joins TRBV12-3 or TRBV12-4 to TRBJ2-7, with 8 bases matching TRBD1. CDR3 length: 13 amino acids. Trimming took 6 bases from V and 7 from J; bases not matched to a gene: 8. The CDR3 here is CASSPDRGEEQYF. CDR3 in DNA: TGTGCCAGCAGCCCTGACAGGGGAGAAGAGCAGTACTTC.

The chain couples TRBV6-5 to TRBJ1-2; D gene unclear. The CDR3 contains 12 residues. V lost 8 bases to trimming and J lost 8 bases, with 15 bases between them. Germline CDR1 and CDR2: MNHEY and SVGAGI. CDR3 sequence reads: CASLNGAYGYTF. Written as DNA, the CDR3 is TGTGCCAGCTTAAATGGAGCTTACGGCTACACCTTC.

CDR3 amino acids: CASRGQGRSHEQYV. Here the CDR3 DNA reads TGTGCCAGCAGGGGACAGGGGCGCTCCCACGAGCAGTACGTC. The J gene is TRBJ2-7, the V gene TRBV6-5; 10 bases line up with TRBD1. This CDR3 has 14 amino acids. CDR1 and CDR2 (germline): MNHEY, SVGAGI.

V usage is TRBV6-6 and J usage is TRBJ1-1; D possibly corresponds to TRBD1 (6 bases). CDR1 is MNHNY and CDR2 is SVGAGI in the germline V gene (reference sequence). CDR3 length: 15 residues. V shed 3 bases and J shed 4 bases, with 15 bases lying between them. The CDR3 sequence is CASSYQQGMGTEAFF. DNA for the CDR3: TGTGCCAGCAGTTATCAACAGGGCATGGGCACTGAAGCTTTCTTT.

V and J are TRBV5-1 and TRBJ1-2, with D possibly being TRBD1 (5 bases). Trimming shortened V by 0 bases and J by 7 bases, and 13 bases separated the two germline ends. Germline V gene lookup returns CDR1 SGHRS and CDR2 YFSETQ. The CDR3 runs to 14 residues. The CDR3 protein is CASSLGRDCCGYTF. The CDR3 DNA reads as TGCGCCAGCAGCTTGGGTCGGGACTGCTGTGGCTACACCTTC.

V gene TRBV11-3 combines with J gene TRBJ1-2, with 10 bases aligning to TRBD1. The germline V gene encodes CDR1 SGHNT and CDR2 YENEEA. This CDR3 is 14 amino acids long. After removal of 5 bases from V and 5 bases from J, the junction contained 5 bases not matched to a gene. CDR3 sequence (DNA): TGTGCCAGCAGCCAGGGACAGGGGAATTATGGCTACACCTTC. This translates into CASSQGQGNYGYTF.

The chain links TRBV5-4 to TRBJ1-1; D is possibly TRBD1 (6 bases). Germline V gene data show CDR1 as SGHNT and CDR2 as YYREEE (reference sequence). There are 12 residues in the CDR3. V dropped 4 bases and J dropped 4 bases, with 8 bases sitting between them. As DNA, the CDR3 is TGTGCCAGCAGCAGCAGGGGCACTGAAGCTTTCTTT. It is translated as CASSSRGTEAFF.

The chain couples TRBV30 to TRBJ2-1, with TRBD1 matching 9 bases. This CDR3 is built from 18 residues. In germline, CDR1 is GTSNPN, CDR2 SVGIG (reference sequence). Trimming at V came to 1 base and at J to 8 bases, leaving 18 bases not matched to a gene. For the CDR3, the DNA is TGTGCCTGGAGTGGTGGGTTCCGTCCGGGACAGGGATGGTATGAGCAGTTCTTC. It translates to CAWSGGFRPGQGWYEQFF.

This clone was counted only a few times. The chain is built from TRBV7-9 and TRBJ2-2, with 9 positions matching TRBD2. Losses at the gene ends were 1 base for V and 6 bases for J; bases not matched to a gene: 3. Per germline, CDR1 SEHNR and CDR2 FQNEAQ (reference sequence). This CDR3 is 15 amino acids long. The CDR3, as DNA: TGTGCCAGCAGCTTAGTAGCGGGAGTATCCGGGGAGCTGTTTTTT. Its protein is CASSLVAGVSGELFF.